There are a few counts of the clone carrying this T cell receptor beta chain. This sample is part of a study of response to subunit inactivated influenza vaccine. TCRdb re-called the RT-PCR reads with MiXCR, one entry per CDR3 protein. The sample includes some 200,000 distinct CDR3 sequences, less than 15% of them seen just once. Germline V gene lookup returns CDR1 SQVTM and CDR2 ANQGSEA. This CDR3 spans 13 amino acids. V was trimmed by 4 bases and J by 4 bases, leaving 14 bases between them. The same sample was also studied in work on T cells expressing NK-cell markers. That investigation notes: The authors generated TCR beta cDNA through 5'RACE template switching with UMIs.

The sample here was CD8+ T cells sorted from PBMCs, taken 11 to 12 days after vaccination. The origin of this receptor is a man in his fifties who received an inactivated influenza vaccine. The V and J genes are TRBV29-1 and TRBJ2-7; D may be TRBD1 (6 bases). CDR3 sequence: CSVGSGVLYEQYF. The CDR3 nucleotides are TGCAGCGTTGGTTCAGGGGTTCTATACGAGCAGTACTTC.